This T cell receptor (beta chain) was obtained from a study of blood T cell repertoires in COVID-19. Overall study: In each case, the material was cDNA or gDNA derived from T cells, B-cell-depleted T cells, or PBMCs.

Across fewer than 25 US areas, participants ranged in age from about 18 to 100 years. Cohorts were assigned according to the clinical history that participants reported. Per germline, CDR1 SGHDT and CDR2 YYEEEE. V dropped 0 bases and J dropped 7; count of bases not matched to a gene: 10. The CDR3 length is 16 residues. Original data processing: Amplifying reference gene primers gave estimates of nucleated cell counts. Sequencing was performed with immunoSEQ multiplex PCR; in TCRdb, only in-frame clones are kept and a portion is missing. V, J and clone size are those of that table, while D and trimming were read from the DNA. The repertoire consists of under 250,000 clones, with about four fifths occurring once and the leading ten covering about 9.8%.

This TCR came from a woman in her fifties or sixties with acute COVID-19. The sample consisted of PBMCs or T cells enriched from blood (not recorded which). This chain joins TRBV5-6 and TRBJ2-5, with TRBD1 matching 9 bases. The CDR3 DNA sequence: TGTGCCAGCAGCTTGGCCCGGGACAGGGCAAAGTGGACCCAGTACTTC. Translating it yields CASSLARDRAKWTQYF.